The clone carrying this T cell receptor beta chain was counted ten times or more. Its antigen is unknown. TCRdb ran MiXCR on the reads and lists one entry per CDR3 protein. The sample contains fewer than 350,000 distinct CDR3 sequences, approximately 32% of which appear only once. Germline V gives CDR1 MRHNA, CDR2 SNTAGT. The junction had 1 base not matched to a gene; V was cut back by 0 bases and J by 6 bases. This CDR3 comprises 15 residues. The sample comes from a study of T cell repertoires in cytomegalovirus infection. Whole-study context: Epitope selection comprised recently identified HLA-C-restricted CMV epitopes and well-studied HLA-B-restricted CMV epitopes. Both CMV infection and a matching HLA type were indicated by public TCR beta signatures.

Whole-study findings and limits: Identification of carriers of CMV plus the relevant HLA was performed using cumulative public TCR beta family frequency. There were HLA-C-restricted CMV-specific TCR beta clonotypes dominating the ex vivo response.

J is TRBJ2-1 and V is TRBV6-4, with 11 bases identical to TRBD2. The sample consisted of cultured PBMCs, taken from culture after CMV antigen stimulation. The clonotype was recovered from a human donor in good health (CMV status not recorded). Some clones in this sample may be carry-over from other donors' samples. The CDR3 sequence is CASSDSSGGANEQFF. The CDR3 nucleotides are TGTGCCAGCAGTGACTCTAGCGGGGGGGCCAATGAGCAGTTCTTC.